Each of the 15 T cell receptor beta chains below was sequenced from the same sample in a study of T cell responses to AZD1222 COVID-19 vaccine. Profiled with immunoSEQ multiplex PCR; TCRdb holds only in-frame clones, not every one. The sample yields 110,000 to 150,000 clones, over 75% seen once. Sequenced material: peripheral blood, taken on day 0 of AZD1222 vaccination. These receptors were obtained from an adult in good health.

J is TRBJ2-7 and V is TRBV16; TRBD2 agrees at 14 bases. The CDR3 is 17 amino acids. Germline assignment: CDR1 KGHSY and CDR2 FQNENV. Trimming cost V 4 bases and J 4 bases; bases outside gene matches: 9. The CDR3 is CASSRSRGLAGGYEQYF. The CDR3 nucleotides read TGTGCCAGCAGCCGGTCCCGAGGACTAGCGGGAGGTTACGAGCAGTACTTC.

V gene TRBV15 combines with J gene TRBJ1-5, with TRBD1 matching over 9 bases. The germline CDR1 and CDR2 sequences are LNHNV and YYDKDF (reference sequence). The V gene end was trimmed by 3 bases and the J gene end by 0 bases; junction bases not matched to a gene: 9. The CDR3 is made up of 18 amino acids. This CDR3 reads CATSRLGTGSLSNQPQHF. CDR3 DNA sequence: TGTGCCACCAGCAGGTTAGGGACAGGGAGTCTTAGCAATCAGCCCCAGCATTTT.

The chain is built from TRBV7-2 and TRBJ2-7, with D perhaps matching TRBD1 (7 bases). Germline CDR1 is SGHTA and CDR2 is FQGNSA. The V and J ends lost 5 bases and 2 bases respectively, with 19 bases between them. The CDR3 contains 16 residues. The CDR3 DNA sequence: TGTGCCAGCAGCCCCTACGCCCAGGGGGGCGCCTACGAGCAGTACTTC. Its translation is CASSPYAQGGAYEQYF.

The chain has TRBV30 and TRBJ2-3; the D gene is possibly TRBD2 (5 bases). CDR3 size: 14 residues. Trimming removed 3 bases from V and 4 bases from J, with 14 bases in between. The germline gives CDR1 GTSNPN, CDR2 SVGIG (reference sequence). The DNA for the CDR3 is TGTGCCTGGAGCGACCCCCGAGGGTCAGATACGCAGTATTTT. Translated, it gives CAWSDPRGSDTQYF.

The chain carries TRBV5-1 and TRBJ1-4; D is unclear. V lost 0 bases, J lost 7 bases, and 13 bases lay in between. The germline V gene encodes CDR1 SGHRS and CDR2 YFSETQ. The CDR3 covers 15 residues. Here the CDR3 DNA reads TGCGCCAGCAGCTTGGCCTTGGGGTCGAGTGAAAAACTGTTTTTT. Protein product: CASSLALGSSEKLFF.

CDR3 sequence: CASSEYRGLVTEAFF. The CDR3 DNA follows: TGTGCCAGCAGCGAATACAGGGGGCTGGTCACTGAAGCTTTCTTT. The V gene is TRBV7-8, the J gene TRBJ1-1; TRBD1 aligns across 9 bases. Germline V CDR1 and CDR2: SGHVS, FQNEAQ. The trim removed 5 bases at V and 4 bases at J, leaving 8 bases unmatched. The CDR3 totals 15 residues.

This clone appeared a single time. The chain links TRBV18 to TRBJ1-4; 8 nucleotides align to TRBD1. Germline loops: CDR1 KGHSH, CDR2 LQKENI. The junction had 3 bases not matched to a gene; V was cut back by 1 base and J by 8 bases. The CDR3 is 14 residues long. The DNA for the CDR3 is TGTGCCAGCTCACCACTGACAGGGGAGGAAAAACTGTTTTTT. Translation: CASSPLTGEEKLFF.

This clone was observed a handful of times. The chain combines TRBV18 with TRBJ2-5, with TRBD1 matching 9 bases. The germline CDR1 and CDR2 sequences are KGHSH and LQKENI. V dropped 5 bases and J dropped 5; count of bases not matched to a gene: 9. This CDR3 contains 15 residues. The CDR3 DNA is TGTGCCAGCTCAACTTCCGGGACAGGGAGGGAGACCCAGTACTTC. The encoded protein is CASSTSGTGRETQYF.

The CDR3 nucleotides are TGTGCCAGCAGCTTGACTAGCGGGAGGGCTTTGGAGACCCAGTACTTC. Translated, it gives CASSLTSGRALETQYF. The rearrangement links TRBV14 to TRBJ2-5, with 14 nucleotides matching TRBD2. The germline V gene has CDR1 SGHDN and CDR2 FVKESK. The CDR3 has 16 residues. Trimming removed 5 bases from V and 5 bases from J; junction bases left unmatched: 7.

V is TRBV19 and J is TRBJ2-3, with TRBD1 matching 9 bases. Germline-derived CDR1 and CDR2 are LNHDA and SQIVND (reference sequence). The length of the CDR3 is 17 residues. With V trimmed by 7 bases and J by 0 bases, 11 bases remained unmatched. CDR3 sequence (DNA): TGTGCCAGTACTCCCGGCCGGGACAGGGATAGCACAGATACGCAGTATTTT. Protein sequence: CASTPGRDRDSTDTQYF.

This rearrangement joins TRBV19 to TRBJ2-6; the D gene could be TRBD1 or TRBD2 (5 bases each). Germline-derived CDR1 and CDR2 are LNHDA and SQIVND (reference sequence). The V and J ends lost 5 bases and 4 bases respectively, with 15 bases between them. The CDR3 is made up of 16 amino acids. CDR3 in DNA: TGTGCCAGTAGTTTCCAGGGCCTAGCCGGGGCCAACGTCCTGACTTTC. Protein sequence: CASSFQGLAGANVLTF.

The chain employs TRBV3-1 (or the pseudogene TRBV3-2) and TRBJ1-4; a weak D match, TRBD1 (6 bases). The CDR3 extends over 17 amino acids. Trimming left V 4 bases short and J 3 bases short, with 18 bases between. Per germline, CDR1 LGHDT and CDR2 YNNKEL (reference sequence). This CDR3 reads CASSPFGGREPNEKLFF. The DNA of the CDR3 is TGTGCCAGCAGCCCATTTGGGGGGCGGGAACCTAATGAAAAACTGTTTTTT.

The chain recombines TRBV6-5 with TRBJ2-7, with D possibly TRBD2 on 6 matching bases. The CDR3 contains 13 residues. Germline values: CDR1 MNHEY, CDR2 SVGAGI. V lost 0 bases to trimming and J lost 5 bases, with 8 bases between them. CDR3 sequence reads: CASSYSGRHEQYF. In DNA form, the CDR3 reads TGTGCCAGCAGTTACTCGGGGAGGCACGAGCAGTACTTC.

The chain uses TRBV7-9 and TRBJ2-7; D possibly corresponds to TRBD2 (5 bases). The V gene's germline CDR1 is SEHNR and CDR2 FQNEAQ (reference sequence). Trimming left V 8 bases short and J 5 bases short, with 19 bases between. CDR3 length equals 14 residues. DNA of the CDR3: TGTGCCAGCGGTACCATAGGGCTAGCTCACGAGCAGTACTTC. It encodes CASGTIGLAHEQYF.

This clone was recorded once. The rearrangement links TRBV7-2 to TRBJ2-3; 7 bases match TRBD1. The CDR3 length is 13 residues. Germline trimming cut 5 bases from V and 4 bases from J; bases unmatched to any gene: 3. CDR1 SGHTA and CDR2 FQGNSA come from the germline V gene. Written as DNA, the CDR3 is TGTGCCAGCAGCAGACAGGGTTCAGATACGCAGTATTTT. Amino acid sequence: CASSRQGSDTQYF.